A single T cell receptor beta chain is shown here with its context. What it binds is unknown. Measured with immunoSEQ multiplex PCR; TCRdb has only the in-frame clones, and not every one. The sample lists fewer than 110,000 clones, 84% seen once, with approximately 3% in the top ten. The data originate from a study of T cell clones after liver transplantation. Study-wide background: In this trial, immunosuppression withdrawal was attempted within 2 years of liver transplant. Patients counted as tolerant after at least one year off all immunosuppression, enzymes not exceeding twice normal.

The CDR3 extends over 13 amino acids. Germline V gives CDR1 LNHDA, CDR2 SQIVND (reference sequence). V shed 3 bases and J shed 4 bases, with 9 bases lying between them. Study results and caveats: A larger donor-reactive than third-party decline suggested partial antigen-specific deletion.

The TCR was taken from a human patient who received a liver transplant. A subset of T cells may come from the graft donor. This material consisted of CD4+ T cells from blood, taken roughly 50 months after liver transplant. The chain has TRBV19 and TRBJ2-5, with D perhaps TRBD2 (6 bases). The CDR3 DNA sequence: TGTGCCAGTAGTATGACTAGGGGAGAGACCCAGTACTTC. Translating it yields CASSMTRGETQYF.